The 2 T cell receptor beta chains below come from one sample, sequenced in a study of blood T cell repertoires in COVID-19. Clones were read by immunoSEQ multiplex PCR, and TCRdb kept only the in-frame ones, dropping some. The sample shows some 200,000 clones, just under 85% of them seen only once. The source material was PBMCs or T cells enriched from blood (not recorded which). Receptors originate from a woman aged 35 to 49 with acute COVID-19.

J is TRBJ1-2 and V is TRBV24-1; the D gene is possibly TRBD1 (6 bases). The CDR3 runs 14 residues. The germline V and J ends were trimmed by 7 bases and 8 bases, with 19 bases remaining between them. Per germline, CDR1 KGHDR and CDR2 SFDVKD. The CDR3 loop reads CATSPSTAGAGYTF. The CDR3 region has the DNA TGTGCCACCAGCCCCTCGACGGCAGGGGCAGGCTACACCTTC.

The chain joins TRBV6-5 to TRBJ1-1; D perhaps matches TRBD1 (6 bases). Germline CDR1 and CDR2: MNHEY and SVGAGI. Between the trimmed V and J ends, which lost 4 bases and 5 bases, there was a span of 17 bases. This CDR3 is built from 15 residues. Here the CDR3 reads CASSSRGGLRTEAFF. The CDR3 region has the DNA TGTGCCAGCAGTTCCCGGGGGGGGCTGCGAACTGAAGCTTTCTTT.